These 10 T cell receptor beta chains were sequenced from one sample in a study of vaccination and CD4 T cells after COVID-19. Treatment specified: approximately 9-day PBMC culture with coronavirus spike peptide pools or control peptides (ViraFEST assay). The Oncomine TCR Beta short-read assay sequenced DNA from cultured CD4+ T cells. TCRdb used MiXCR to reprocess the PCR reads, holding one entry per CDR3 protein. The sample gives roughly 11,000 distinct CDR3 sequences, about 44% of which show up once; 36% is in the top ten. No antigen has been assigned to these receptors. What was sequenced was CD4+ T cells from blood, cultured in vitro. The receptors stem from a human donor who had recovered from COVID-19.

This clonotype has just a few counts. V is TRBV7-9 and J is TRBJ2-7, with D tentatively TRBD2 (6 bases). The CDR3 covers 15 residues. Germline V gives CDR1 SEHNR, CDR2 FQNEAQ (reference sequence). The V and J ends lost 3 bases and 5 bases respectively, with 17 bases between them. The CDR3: CASSLGLEIRDEQYF. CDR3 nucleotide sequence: TGTGCCAGCAGCTTGGGACTGGAGATTCGGGACGAGCAGTACTTC.

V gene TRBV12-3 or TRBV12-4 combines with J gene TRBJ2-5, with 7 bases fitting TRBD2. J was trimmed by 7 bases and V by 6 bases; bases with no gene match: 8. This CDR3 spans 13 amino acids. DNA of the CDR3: TGTGCCAGCAGGGGGACTACTGCTGCGACCCAGTACTTC. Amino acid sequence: CASRGTTAATQYF.

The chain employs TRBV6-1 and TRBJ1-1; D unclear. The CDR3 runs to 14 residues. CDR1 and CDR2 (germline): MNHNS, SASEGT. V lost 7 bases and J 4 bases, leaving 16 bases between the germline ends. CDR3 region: CASKEFGLVTEAFF. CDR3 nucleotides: TGTGCCAGCAAGGAGTTCGGGTTGGTCACTGAAGCTTTCTTT.

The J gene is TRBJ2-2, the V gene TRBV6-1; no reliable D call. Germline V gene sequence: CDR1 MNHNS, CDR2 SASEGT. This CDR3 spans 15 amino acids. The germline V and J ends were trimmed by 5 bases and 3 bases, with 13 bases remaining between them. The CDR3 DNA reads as TGTGCCAGCAGTCCCATAACTAAGTACACCGGGGAGCTGTTTTTT. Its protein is CASSPITKYTGELFF.

CDR3 nucleotides: TGTGCCAGCCGACAGGGGCTTAGCAATCAGCCCCAGCATTTT. This encodes CASRQGLSNQPQHF. The rearrangement uses TRBV19 and TRBJ1-5, with TRBD1 identical over 8 bases. The ends lost 9 bases at V and 0 bases at J; junction bases unmatched: 4. Germline CDR1 is LNHDA and CDR2 is SQIVND (reference sequence). CDR3 length: 14 amino acids.

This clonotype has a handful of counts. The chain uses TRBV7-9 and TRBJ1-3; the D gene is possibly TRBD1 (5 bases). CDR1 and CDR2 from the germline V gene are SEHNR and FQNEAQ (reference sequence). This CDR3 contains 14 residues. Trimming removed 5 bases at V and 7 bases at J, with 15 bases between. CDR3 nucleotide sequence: TGTGCCAGCAGCCTAAATCAGGGTAGCAACACCATATATTTT. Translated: CASSLNQGSNTIYF.

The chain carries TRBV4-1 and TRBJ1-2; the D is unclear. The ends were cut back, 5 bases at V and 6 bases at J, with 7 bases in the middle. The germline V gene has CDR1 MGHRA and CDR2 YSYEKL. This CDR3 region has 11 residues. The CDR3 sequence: CASSMGDGYTF. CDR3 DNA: TGCGCCAGCAGCATGGGAGATGGCTACACCTTC.

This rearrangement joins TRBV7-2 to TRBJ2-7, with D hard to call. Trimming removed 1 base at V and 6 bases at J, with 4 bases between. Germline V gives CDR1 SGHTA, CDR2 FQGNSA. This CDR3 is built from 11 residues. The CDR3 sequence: CASSLEVEQYF. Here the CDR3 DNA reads TGTGCCAGCAGCTTAGAGGTCGAGCAGTACTTC. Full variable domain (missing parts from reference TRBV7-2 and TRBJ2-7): GAGVSQSPSNKVTEKGKDVELRCDPISGHTALYWYRQSLGQGLEFLIYFQGNSAPDKSGLPSDRFSAERTGGSVSTLTIQRTQQEDSAVYLCASSLEVEQYFGPGTRLTVT.

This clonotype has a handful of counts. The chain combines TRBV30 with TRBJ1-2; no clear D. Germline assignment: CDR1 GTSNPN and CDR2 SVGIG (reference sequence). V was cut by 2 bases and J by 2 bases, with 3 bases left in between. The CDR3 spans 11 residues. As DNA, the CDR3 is TGTGCCTGGAGTCTAAACTATGGCTACACCTTC. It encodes CAWSLNYGYTF.

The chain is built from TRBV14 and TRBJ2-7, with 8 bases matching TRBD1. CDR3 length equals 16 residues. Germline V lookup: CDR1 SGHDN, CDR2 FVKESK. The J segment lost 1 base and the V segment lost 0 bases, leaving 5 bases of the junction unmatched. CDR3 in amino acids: CASSQEGTGGSYEQYF. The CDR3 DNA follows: TGTGCCAGCAGCCAAGAAGGTACAGGGGGGTCCTACGAGCAGTACTTC. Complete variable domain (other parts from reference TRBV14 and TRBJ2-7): EAGVTQFPSHSVIEKGQTVTLRCDPISGHDNLYWYRRVMGKEIKFLLHFVKESKQDESGMPNNRFLAERTGGTYSTLKVQPAELEDSGVYFCASSQEGTGGSYEQYFGPGTRLTVT.